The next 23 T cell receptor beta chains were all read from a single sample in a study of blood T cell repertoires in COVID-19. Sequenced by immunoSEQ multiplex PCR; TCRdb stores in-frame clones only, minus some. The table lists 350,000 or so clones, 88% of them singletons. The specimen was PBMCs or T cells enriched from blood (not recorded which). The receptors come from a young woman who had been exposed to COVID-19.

Here the CDR3 DNA reads TGTGCCAGTAGCGCGGGGGTACACATTCAGTACTTC. The encoded protein is CASSAGVHIQYF. The rearrangement joins TRBV19 to TRBJ2-4; 7 nucleotides align to TRBD2. With V trimmed by 6 bases and J by 8 bases, 4 bases remained unmatched. The CDR3 consists of 12 residues. Germline lookup yields CDR1 LNHDA and CDR2 SQIVND (reference sequence).

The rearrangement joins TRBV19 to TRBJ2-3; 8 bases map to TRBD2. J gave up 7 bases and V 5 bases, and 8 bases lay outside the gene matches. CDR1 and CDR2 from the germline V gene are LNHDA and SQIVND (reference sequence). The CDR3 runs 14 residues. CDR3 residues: CASSSGLASNTQYF. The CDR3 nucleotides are TGTGCCAGTAGTTCCGGACTAGCTTCAAATACGCAGTATTTT.

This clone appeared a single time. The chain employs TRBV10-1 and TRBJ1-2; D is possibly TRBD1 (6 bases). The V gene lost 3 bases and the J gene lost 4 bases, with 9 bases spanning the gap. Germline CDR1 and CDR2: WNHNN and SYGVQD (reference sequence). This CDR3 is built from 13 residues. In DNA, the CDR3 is TGCGCCAGCAGTGAAGGACAGAGCTATGGCTACACCTTC. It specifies CASSEGQSYGYTF.

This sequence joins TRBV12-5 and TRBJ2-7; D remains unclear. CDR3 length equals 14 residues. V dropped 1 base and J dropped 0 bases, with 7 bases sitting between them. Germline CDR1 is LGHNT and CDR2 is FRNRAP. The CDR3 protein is CASGLALSSYEQYF. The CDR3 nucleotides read TGTGCTAGTGGTTTGGCCCTAAGCTCCTACGAGCAGTACTTC.

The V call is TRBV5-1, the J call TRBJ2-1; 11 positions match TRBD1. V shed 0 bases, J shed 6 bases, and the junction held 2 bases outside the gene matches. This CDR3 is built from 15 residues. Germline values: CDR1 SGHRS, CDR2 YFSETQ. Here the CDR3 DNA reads TGCGCCAGCAGCTTGGAGGACAGGGGGCTCAATGAGCAGTTCTTC. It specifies CASSLEDRGLNEQFF.

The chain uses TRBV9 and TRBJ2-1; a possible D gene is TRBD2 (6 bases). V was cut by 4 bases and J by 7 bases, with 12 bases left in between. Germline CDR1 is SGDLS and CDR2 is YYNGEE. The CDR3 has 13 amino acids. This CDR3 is CASSPWAGNEQFF. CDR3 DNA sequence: TGTGCCAGCAGCCCCTGGGCGGGGAATGAGCAGTTCTTC.

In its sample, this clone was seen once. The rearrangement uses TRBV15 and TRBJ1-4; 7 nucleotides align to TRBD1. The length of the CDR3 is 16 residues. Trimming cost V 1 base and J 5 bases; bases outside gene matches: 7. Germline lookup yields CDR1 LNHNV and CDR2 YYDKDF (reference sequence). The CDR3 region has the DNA TGTGCCACCAGCAGAGGGGAACAGGGGTGGAATGAAAAACTGTTTTTT. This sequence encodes CATSRGEQGWNEKLFF.

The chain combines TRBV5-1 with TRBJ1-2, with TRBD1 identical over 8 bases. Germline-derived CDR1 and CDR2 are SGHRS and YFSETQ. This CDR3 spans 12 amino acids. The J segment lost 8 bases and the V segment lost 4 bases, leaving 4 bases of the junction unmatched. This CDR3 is CASSPTGDGYTF. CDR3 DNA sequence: TGCGCCAGCAGCCCGACAGGGGACGGCTACACCTTC.

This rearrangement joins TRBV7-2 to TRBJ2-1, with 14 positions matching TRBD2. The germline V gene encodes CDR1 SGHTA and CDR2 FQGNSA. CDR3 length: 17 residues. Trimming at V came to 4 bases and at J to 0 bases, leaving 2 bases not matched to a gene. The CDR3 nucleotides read TGTGCCAGCAGCTCCGGGACTAGCGGGAGCTCCTACAATGAGCAGTTCTTC. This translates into CASSSGTSGSSYNEQFF. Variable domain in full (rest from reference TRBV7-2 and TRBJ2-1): GAGVSQSPSNKVTEKGKDVELRCDPISGHTALYWYRQSLGQGLEFLIYFQGNSAPDKSGLPSDRFSAERTGGSVSTLTIQRTQQEDSAVYLCASSSGTSGSSYNEQFFGPGTRLTVL.

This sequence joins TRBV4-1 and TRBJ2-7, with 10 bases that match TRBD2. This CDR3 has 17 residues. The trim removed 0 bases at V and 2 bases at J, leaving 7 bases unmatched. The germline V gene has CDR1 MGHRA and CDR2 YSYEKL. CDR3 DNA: TGCGCCAGCAGCCAAGATGGGCTAGCGGGAGCCGCCTACGAGCAGTACTTC. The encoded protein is CASSQDGLAGAAYEQYF.

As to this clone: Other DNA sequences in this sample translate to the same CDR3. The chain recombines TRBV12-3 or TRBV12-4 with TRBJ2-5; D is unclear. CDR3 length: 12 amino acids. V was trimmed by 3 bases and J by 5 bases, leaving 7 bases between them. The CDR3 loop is CASSFSRETQYF. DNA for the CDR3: TGTGCCAGCAGTTTTAGTCGGGAGACCCAGTACTTC.

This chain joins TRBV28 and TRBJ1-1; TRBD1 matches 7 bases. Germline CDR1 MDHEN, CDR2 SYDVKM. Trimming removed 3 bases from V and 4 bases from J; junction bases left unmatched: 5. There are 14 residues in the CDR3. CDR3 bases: TGTGCCAGCAGTTTCAGCCAGGGGGGCACTGAAGCTTTCTTT. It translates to CASSFSQGGTEAFF.

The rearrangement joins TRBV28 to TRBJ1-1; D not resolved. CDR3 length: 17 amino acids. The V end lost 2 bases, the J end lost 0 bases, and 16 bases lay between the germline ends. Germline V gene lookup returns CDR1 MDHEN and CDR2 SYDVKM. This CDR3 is CASSLRGLGRLNTEAFF. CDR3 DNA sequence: TGTGCCAGCAGTTTAAGAGGATTAGGGAGATTGAACACTGAAGCTTTCTTT.

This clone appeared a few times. The CDR3 DNA reads as TGTGCCAGCAGCTTAGCGGCGGGCTCTGGAAACACCATATATTTT. Translation: CASSLAAGSGNTIYF. The rearrangement links TRBV11-2 to TRBJ1-3; D call uncertain. Germline V gene data show CDR1 as SGHAT and CDR2 as FQNNGV. The V gene lost 1 base and the J gene lost 0 bases, with 7 bases spanning the gap. This CDR3 is 15 amino acids long.

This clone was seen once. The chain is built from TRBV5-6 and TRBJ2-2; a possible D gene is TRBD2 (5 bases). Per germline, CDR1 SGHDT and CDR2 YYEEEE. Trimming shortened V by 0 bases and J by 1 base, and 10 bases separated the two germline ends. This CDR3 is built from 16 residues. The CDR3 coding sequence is TGTGCCAGCAGCTTGGTGGTCGGGAAGAACACCGGGGAGCTGTTTTTT. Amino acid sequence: CASSLVVGKNTGELFF.

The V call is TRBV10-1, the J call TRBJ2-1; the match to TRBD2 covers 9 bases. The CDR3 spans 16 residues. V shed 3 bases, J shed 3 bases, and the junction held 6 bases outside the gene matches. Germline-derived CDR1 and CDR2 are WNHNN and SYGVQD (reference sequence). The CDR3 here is CASSDPGTSRYNEQFF. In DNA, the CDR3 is TGCGCCAGCAGTGACCCCGGGACTAGCCGCTACAATGAGCAGTTCTTC.

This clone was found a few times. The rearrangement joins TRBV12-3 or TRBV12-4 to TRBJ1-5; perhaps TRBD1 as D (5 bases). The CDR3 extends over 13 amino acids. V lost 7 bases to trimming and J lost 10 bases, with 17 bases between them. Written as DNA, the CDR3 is TGTGCCAGCACCACGAAGGGGCCCCAACCCCAGCATTTT. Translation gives CASTTKGPQPQHF.

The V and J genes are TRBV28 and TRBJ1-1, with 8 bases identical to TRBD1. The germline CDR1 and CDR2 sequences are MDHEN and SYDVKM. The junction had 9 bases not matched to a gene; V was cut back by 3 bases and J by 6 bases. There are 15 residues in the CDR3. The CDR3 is CASSLDRVLGPEAFF. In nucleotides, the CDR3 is TGTGCCAGCAGTTTGGACAGGGTTCTCGGCCCTGAAGCTTTCTTT.

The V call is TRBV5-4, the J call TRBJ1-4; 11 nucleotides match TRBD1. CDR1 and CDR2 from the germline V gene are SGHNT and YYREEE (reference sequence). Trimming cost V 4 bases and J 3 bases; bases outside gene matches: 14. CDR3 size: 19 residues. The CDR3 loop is CASSTSHGTGGGANEKLFF. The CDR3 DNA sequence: TGTGCCAGCAGCACCTCTCACGGGACAGGGGGGGGTGCTAATGAAAAACTGTTTTTT.

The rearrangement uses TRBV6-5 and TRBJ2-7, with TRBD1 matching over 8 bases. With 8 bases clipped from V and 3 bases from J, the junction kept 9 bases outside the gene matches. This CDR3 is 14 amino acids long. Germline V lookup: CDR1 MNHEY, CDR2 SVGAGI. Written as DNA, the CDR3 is TGTGCCAGCGCCCACGACAGGGGAGGCTACGAGCAGTACTTC. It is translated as CASAHDRGGYEQYF.

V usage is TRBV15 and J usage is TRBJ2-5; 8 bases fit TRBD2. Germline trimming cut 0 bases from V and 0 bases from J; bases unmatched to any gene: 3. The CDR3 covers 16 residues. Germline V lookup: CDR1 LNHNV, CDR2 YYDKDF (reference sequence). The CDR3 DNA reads TGTGCCACCAGCAGAGAGGGTAGCGGGAACCAAGAGACCCAGTACTTC. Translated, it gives CATSREGSGNQETQYF.

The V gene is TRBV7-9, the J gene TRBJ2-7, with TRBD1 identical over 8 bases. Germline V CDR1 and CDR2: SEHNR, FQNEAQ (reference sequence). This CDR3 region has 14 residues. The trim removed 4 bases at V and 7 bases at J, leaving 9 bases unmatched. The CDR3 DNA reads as TGTGCCAGCAGCTACGGACAGGGACTGGGGGAGCAGTACTTC. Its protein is CASSYGQGLGEQYF. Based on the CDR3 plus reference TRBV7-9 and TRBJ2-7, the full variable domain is DTGVSQNPRHKITKRGQNVTFRCDPISEHNRLYWYRQTLGQGPEFLTYFQNEAQLEKSRLLSDRFSAERPKGSFSTLEIQRTEQGDSAMYLCASSYGQGLGEQYFGPGTRLTVT.

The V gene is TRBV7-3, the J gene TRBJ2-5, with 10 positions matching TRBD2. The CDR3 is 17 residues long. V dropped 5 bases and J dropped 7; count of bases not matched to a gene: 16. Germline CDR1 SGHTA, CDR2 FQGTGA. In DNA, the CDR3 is TGTGCCAGCAGCCCATCAGCCCTAGCGGGAGAAGGGGGGACCCAGTACTTC. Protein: CASSPSALAGEGGTQYF. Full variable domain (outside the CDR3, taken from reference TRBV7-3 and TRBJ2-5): GAGVSQTPSNKVTEKGKYVELRCDPISGHTALYWYRQSLGQGPEFLIYFQGTGAADDSGLPNDRFFAVRPEGSVSTLKIQRTERGDSAVYLCASSPSALAGEGGTQYFGPGTRLLVL.